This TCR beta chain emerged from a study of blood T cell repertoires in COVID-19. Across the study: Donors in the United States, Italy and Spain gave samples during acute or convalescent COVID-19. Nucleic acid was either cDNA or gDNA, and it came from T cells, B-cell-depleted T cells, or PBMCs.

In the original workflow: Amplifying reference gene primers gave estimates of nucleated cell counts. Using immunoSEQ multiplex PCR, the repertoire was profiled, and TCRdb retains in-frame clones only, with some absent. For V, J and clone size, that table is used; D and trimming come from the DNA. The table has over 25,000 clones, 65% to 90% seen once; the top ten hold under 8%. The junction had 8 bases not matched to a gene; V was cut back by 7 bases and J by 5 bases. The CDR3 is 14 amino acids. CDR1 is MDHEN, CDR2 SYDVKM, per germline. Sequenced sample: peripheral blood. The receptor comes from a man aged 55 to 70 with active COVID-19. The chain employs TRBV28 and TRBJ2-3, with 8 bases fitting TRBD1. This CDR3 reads CASIGQGGLDTQYF. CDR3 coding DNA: TGTGCCAGCATAGGACAGGGTGGACTAGATACGCAGTATTTT. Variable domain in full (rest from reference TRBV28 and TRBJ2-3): DVKVTQSSRYLVKRTGEKVFLECVQDMDHENMFWYRQDPGLGLRLIYFSYDVKMKEKGDIPEGYSVSREKKERFSLILESASTNQTSMYLCASIGQGGLDTQYFGPGTRLTVL.